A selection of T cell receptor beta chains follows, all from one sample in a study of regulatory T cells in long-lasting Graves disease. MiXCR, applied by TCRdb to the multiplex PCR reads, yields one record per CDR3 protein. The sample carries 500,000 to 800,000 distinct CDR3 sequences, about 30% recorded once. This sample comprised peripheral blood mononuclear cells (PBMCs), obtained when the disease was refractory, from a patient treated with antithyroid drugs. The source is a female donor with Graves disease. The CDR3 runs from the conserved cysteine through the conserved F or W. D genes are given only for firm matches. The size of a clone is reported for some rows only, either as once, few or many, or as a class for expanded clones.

CASSYLGQDRRNTEAFF | TGTGCCAGCAGTTACCTCGGACAGGACAGGAGGAACACTGAAGCTTTCTTT | TRBD1 | TRBV12-3/TRBV12-4 | many | TRBJ1-1
CASSLGSGQKIYNSPLHF | TGTGCCAGCAGCCTGGGCTCGGGACAGAAAATCTATAATTCACCCCTCCACTTT | TRBD1 | TRBV3-1 | few | TRBJ1-6
CASSYLSVQGAAGGAYEQYF | TGTGCCAGCAGTTATCTTAGTGTCCAGGGGGCTGCGGGAGGAGCCTACGAGCAGTACTTC | NA | TRBV6-5 | many | TRBJ2-7
CASSLDAASSYEQYF | TGTGCCAGCAGCTTAGATGCCGCAAGCTCCTACGAGCAGTACTTC | NA | TRBV11-1 | many | TRBJ2-7
CASSVAQGRTEAFF | TGTGCCAGCAGCGTTGCACAGGGGAGGACTGAAGCTTTCTTT | TRBD1 | TRBV9 | few | TRBJ1-1
CASSFLLQSYSNQPQHF | TGTGCCAGCAGCTTTCTTCTGCAGAGTTATAGCAATCAGCCCCAGCATTTT | NA | TRBV5-5 | NA | TRBJ1-5
CASSPDSGGVFGYTF | TGCGCCAGCAGCCCCGACAGTGGAGGGGTATTTGGCTACACCTTC | NA | TRBV4-1 | few | TRBJ1-2
CASSPGLVQETQYF | TGTGCCAGCAGCCCCGGACTAGTCCAAGAGACCCAGTACTTC | TRBD2 | TRBV12-3/TRBV12-4 | many | TRBJ2-5
CASSPPIGSNTEAFF | TGTGCCAGCTCACCACCGATCGGGTCGAACACTGAAGCTTTCTTT | NA | TRBV18 | many | TRBJ1-1
CASSLRLQGNYGYTF | TGTGCCAGCAGTTTAAGATTACAGGGGAACTATGGCTACACCTTC | TRBD1 | TRBV27 | NA | TRBJ1-2
CASSVTGRPPYEQYF | TGTGCCAGCAGTGTGACAGGGCGACCTCCCTACGAGCAGTACTTC | TRBD1 | TRBV6-2/TRBV6-3 | NA | TRBJ2-7
CAISEGAAGETQYF | TGTGCCATCAGTGAAGGGGCCGCGGGGGAGACCCAGTACTTC | NA | TRBV10-3 | NA | TRBJ2-5
CASGLAGGSYNEQFF | TGTGCCAGCGGACTAGCGGGAGGCTCCTACAATGAGCAGTTCTTC | TRBD2 | TRBV7-2 | once | TRBJ2-1
CATSDFAGGPGTGELFF | TGTGCCACCAGTGATTTTGCGGGAGGGCCTGGCACCGGGGAGCTGTTTTTT | TRBD2 | TRBV24-1 | NA | TRBJ2-2
CASSVSNSPLHF | TGTGCCAGCAGTGTGTCTAATTCACCCCTCCACTTT | NA | TRBV2 | many | TRBJ1-6
CASSSPSDRGQAFF | TGTGCCAGCAGCTCACCCTCAGACAGGGGGCAAGCTTTCTTT | TRBD1 | TRBV12-3/TRBV12-4 | NA | TRBJ1-1
CASSWTGGYNSPLHF | TGTGCCAGCAGCTGGACAGGGGGGTATAATTCACCCCTCCACTTT | TRBD1 | TRBV7-2 | many | TRBJ1-6
CSARPEGQPKNIQYF | TGCAGTGCTAGACCTGAGGGACAGCCAAAAAACATTCAGTACTTC | TRBD1 | TRBV20-1 | NA | TRBJ2-4
CASVSVISYNSPLHF | TGTGCCAGTGTGTCCGTCATCTCCTATAATTCACCCCTCCACTTT | NA | TRBV19 | few | TRBJ1-6
CATGESSYGYTF | TGTGCCACCGGAGAGAGTAGCTATGGCTACACCTTC | NA | TRBV2 | NA | TRBJ1-2
CASSFIRGGTGELFF | TGTGCCAGCAGTTTTATCAGGGGTGGCACCGGGGAGCTGTTTTTT | NA | TRBV12-3/TRBV12-4 | few | TRBJ2-2
CASSLSQWGYGYTF | TGTGCCAGCAGTTTATCTCAATGGGGTTATGGCTACACCTTC | NA | TRBV12-3/TRBV12-4 | NA | TRBJ1-2
CASSSAGDYSPLHF | TGTGCCAGCAGTTCGGCGGGGGACTATTCACCCCTCCACTTT | NA | TRBV6-5 | NA | TRBJ1-6
CASSYYSTSEANVLTF | TGTGCCAGCAGTTACTACAGTACCTCTGAGGCCAACGTCCTGACTTTC | NA | TRBV6-2/TRBV6-3 | NA | TRBJ2-6
CASSLVLSGEVSTEAFF | TGTGCCAGCAGCTTAGTGTTATCTGGGGAGGTATCCACTGAAGCTTTCTTT | NA | TRBV7-9 | few | TRBJ1-1
CASSEGDEYEQYF | TGCGCCAGCAGCGAAGGGGACGAGTACGAGCAGTACTTC | NA | TRBV5-1 | few | TRBJ2-7
CASSSGGAAWNTEAFF | TGTGCCAGCAGCTCTGGTGGGGCAGCGTGGAACACTGAAGCTTTCTTT | NA | TRBV11-2 | few | TRBJ1-1
CASTARETHEQYF | TGTGCCAGTACAGCGCGGGAGACTCACGAGCAGTACTTC | TRBD2 | TRBV19 | few | TRBJ2-7
CASREHREQYF | TGTGCCAGCAGAGAGCACCGCGAGCAGTACTTC | NA | TRBV12-3/TRBV12-4 | many | TRBJ2-7
CASRIAGATYEQYF | TGTGCCAGCAGGATAGCGGGAGCAACGTACGAGCAGTACTTC | TRBD2 | TRBV11-2 | many | TRBJ2-7
CATSRDRVNTEAFF | TGTGCCACCAGCAGGGACAGGGTGAACACTGAAGCTTTCTTT | TRBD1 | TRBV15 | many | TRBJ1-1
CASSFGPGGYTF | TGTGCCAGCAGCTTTGGGCCGGGTGGCTACACCTTC | NA | TRBV7-9 | NA | TRBJ1-2
CASRTGTAYGYTF | TGTGCCAGCAGAACCGGGACAGCGTATGGCTACACCTTC | TRBD1 | TRBV6-1 | many | TRBJ1-2
CASSLLYGRTGNTIYF | TGTGCCAGCAGTTTATTGTACGGGCGGACAGGAAACACCATATATTTT | NA | TRBV12-3/TRBV12-4 | NA | TRBJ1-3
CASSLKGGGEQYF | TGTGCCAGCAGTTTAAAGGGCGGAGGCGAGCAGTACTTC | NA | TRBV12-3/TRBV12-4 | many | TRBJ2-7
CSAGDSLSTNEKLFF | TGCAGTGCCGGCGACAGCCTGTCAACTAATGAAAAACTGTTTTTT | NA | TRBV20-1 | NA | TRBJ1-4
CAWSVPFPTEAFF | TGTGCCTGGAGTGTACCGTTTCCCACTGAAGCTTTCTTT | NA | TRBV30 | few | TRBJ1-1
CASSYYHSEQYF | TGTGCCAGCAGTTACTACCACAGCGAGCAGTACTTC | NA | TRBV6-5 | few | TRBJ2-7